The T cell receptor beta chain under discussion was sequenced for a study of CD8 T cells in Susac syndrome. Overall study findings and caveats: In its TCR sequencing and HLA analysis, the study acknowledged that the number of individuals was relatively small.

Random-hexamer reverse transcription was applied to about 0.45 to 1 ug RNA. TCRdb called the immunoSEQ multiplex PCR reads again in MiXCR, with one record for every CDR3 protein. The table has about 210,000 distinct CDR3 sequences, 95% seen once; the top ten hold about 0.091%. Comments on this clonotype: Its antigen is unknown.

The V end was cut by 6 bases, the J end by 2 bases, with 8 bases between. This CDR3 is 13 amino acids long. CDR1 is LGHDT and CDR2 is YNNKEL in the germline V gene (reference sequence). The clonotype originates from a human donor with multiple sclerosis. Sequenced: CD4+ T cells from PBMCs. The chain employs TRBV3-1 and TRBJ2-1, with a tentative D call TRBD1 (5 bases). This CDR3 is CASSPTAYNEQFF. The CDR3 nucleotides are TGTGCCAGCAGTCCGACAGCCTACAATGAGCAGTTCTTC.